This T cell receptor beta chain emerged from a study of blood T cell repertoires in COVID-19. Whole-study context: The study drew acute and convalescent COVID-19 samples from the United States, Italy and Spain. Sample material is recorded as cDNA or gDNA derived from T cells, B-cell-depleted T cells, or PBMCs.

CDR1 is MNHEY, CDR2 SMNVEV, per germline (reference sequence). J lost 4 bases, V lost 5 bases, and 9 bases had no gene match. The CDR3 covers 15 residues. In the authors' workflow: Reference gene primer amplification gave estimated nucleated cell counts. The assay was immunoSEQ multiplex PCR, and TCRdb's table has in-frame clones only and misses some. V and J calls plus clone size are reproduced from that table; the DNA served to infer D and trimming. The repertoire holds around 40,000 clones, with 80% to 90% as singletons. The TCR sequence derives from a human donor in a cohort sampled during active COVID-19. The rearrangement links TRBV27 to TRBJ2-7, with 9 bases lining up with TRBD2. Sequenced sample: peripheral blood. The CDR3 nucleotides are TGTGCCAGCAGTCCGCAGCGGGGGGCCGTTTACGAGCAGTACTTC. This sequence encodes CASSPQRGAVYEQYF.